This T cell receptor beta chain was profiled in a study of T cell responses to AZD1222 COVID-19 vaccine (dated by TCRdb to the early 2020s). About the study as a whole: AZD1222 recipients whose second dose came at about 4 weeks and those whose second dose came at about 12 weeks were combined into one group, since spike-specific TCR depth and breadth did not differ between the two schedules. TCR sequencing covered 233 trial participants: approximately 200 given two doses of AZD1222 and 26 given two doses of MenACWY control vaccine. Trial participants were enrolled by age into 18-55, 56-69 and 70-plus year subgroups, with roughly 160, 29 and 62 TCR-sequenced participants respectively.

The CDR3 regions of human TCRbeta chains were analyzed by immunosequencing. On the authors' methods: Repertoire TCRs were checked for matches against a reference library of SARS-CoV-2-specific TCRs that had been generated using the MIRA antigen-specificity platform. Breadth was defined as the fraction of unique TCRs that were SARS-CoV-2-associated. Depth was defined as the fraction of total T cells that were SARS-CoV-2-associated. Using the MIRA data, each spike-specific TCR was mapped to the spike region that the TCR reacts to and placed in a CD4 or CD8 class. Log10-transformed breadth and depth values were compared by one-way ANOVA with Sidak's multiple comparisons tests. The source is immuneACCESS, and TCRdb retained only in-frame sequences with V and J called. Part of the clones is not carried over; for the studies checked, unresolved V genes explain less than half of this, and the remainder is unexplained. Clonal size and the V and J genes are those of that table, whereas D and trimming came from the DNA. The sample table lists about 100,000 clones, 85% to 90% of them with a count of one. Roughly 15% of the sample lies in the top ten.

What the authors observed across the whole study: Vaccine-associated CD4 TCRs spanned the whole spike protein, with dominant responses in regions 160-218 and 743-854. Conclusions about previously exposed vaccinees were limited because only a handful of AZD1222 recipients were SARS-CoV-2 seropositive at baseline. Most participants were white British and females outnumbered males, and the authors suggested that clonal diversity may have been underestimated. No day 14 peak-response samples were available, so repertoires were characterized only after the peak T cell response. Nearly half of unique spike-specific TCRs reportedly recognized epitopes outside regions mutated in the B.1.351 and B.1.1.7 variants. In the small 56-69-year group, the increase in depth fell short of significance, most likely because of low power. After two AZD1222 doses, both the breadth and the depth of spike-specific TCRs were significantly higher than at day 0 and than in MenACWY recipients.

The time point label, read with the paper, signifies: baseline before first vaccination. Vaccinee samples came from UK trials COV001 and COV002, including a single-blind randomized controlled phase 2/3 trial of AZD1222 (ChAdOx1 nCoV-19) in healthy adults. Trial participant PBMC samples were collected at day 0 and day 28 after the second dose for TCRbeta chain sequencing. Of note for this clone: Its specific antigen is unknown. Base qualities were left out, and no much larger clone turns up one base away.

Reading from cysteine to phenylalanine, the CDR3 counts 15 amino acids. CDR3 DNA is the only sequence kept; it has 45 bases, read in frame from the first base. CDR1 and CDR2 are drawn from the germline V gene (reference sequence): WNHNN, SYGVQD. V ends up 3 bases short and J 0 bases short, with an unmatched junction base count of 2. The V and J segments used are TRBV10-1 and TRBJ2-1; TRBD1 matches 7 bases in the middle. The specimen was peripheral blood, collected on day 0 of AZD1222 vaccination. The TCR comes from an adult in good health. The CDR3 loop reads CASSEGGYSYNEQFF. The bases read TGCGCCAGCAGTGAAGGGGGCTACTCCTACAATGAGCAGTTCTTC.